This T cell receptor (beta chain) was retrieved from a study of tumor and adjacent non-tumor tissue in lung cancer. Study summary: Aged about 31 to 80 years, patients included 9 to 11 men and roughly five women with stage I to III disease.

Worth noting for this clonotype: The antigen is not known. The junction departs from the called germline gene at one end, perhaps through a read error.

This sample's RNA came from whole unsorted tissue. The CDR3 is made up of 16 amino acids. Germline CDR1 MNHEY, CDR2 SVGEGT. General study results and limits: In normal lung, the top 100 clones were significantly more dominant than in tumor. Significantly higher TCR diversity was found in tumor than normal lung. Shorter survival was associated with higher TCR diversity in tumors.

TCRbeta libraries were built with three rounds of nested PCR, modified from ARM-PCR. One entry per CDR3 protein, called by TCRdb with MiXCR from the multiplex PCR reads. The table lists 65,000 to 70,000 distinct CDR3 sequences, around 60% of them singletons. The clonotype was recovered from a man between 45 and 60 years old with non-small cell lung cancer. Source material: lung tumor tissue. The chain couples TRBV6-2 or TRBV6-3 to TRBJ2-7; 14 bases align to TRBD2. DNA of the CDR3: TGTGCCTGCAGCCACGCCGGGACTAGCGGGAGTGGGTGGCAGTACTTC. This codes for CACSHAGTSGSGWQYF.